This T cell receptor (beta chain) emerged from a study of a mutant IDH1 vaccine in newly diagnosed glioma. For this clone: Its specificity is not known.

The protocol was immunoSEQ multiplex PCR, while the TCRdb copy is restricted to in-frame clones and leaves out a portion. Here the sample spans 26,000 or so clones, roughly 83% being singletons. Germline CDR1 reads SNHLY; CDR2 reads FYNNEI. The CDR3 loop spans 15 amino acids. The ends lost 6 bases at V and 2 bases at J; junction bases unmatched: 8. Time point of the sample: week 35, safety follow-up. Every single dose of the vaccine, 300 ug of mutant IDH1 20-mer peptide, came with topical imiquimod. This specimen consisted of PBMCs, obtained from a glioma patient whose treatment included an IDH1 peptide vaccine. The chain couples TRBV2 to TRBJ2-3; 7 bases align to TRBD2. The receptor's source is a man aged 25 to 40 with glioma. This chain's CDR3 is CASRYSSGPTDTQYF. In nucleotides, the CDR3 is TGTGCCAGCAGATACTCTAGCGGACCCACAGATACGCAGTATTTT.